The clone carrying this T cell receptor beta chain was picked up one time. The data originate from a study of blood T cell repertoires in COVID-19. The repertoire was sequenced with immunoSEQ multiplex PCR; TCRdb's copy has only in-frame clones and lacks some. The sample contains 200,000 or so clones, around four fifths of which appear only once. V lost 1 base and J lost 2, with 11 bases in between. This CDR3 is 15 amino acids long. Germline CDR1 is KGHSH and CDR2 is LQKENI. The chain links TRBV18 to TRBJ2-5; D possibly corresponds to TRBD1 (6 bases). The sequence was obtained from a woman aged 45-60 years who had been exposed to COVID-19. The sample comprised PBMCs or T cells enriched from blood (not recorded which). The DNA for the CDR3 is TGTGCCAGCTCACCACTGGGGACACATCAAGAGACCCAGTACTTC. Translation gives CASSPLGTHQETQYF. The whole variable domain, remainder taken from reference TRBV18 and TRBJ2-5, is NAGVMQNPRHLVRRRGQEARLRCSPMKGHSHVYWYRQLPEEGLKFMVYLQKENIIDESGMPKERFSAEFPKEGPSILRIQQVVRGDSAAYFCASSPLGTHQETQYFGPGTRLLVL.